This T cell receptor beta chain was profiled in a study of blood T cell repertoires in COVID-19. About the study: Sites in the United States, Italy and Spain provided acute and convalescent COVID-19 samples.

Study processing details: Estimation of nucleated cell counts was performed using reference gene primer amplification. The assay was immunoSEQ multiplex PCR, and TCRdb's table has in-frame clones only and misses some. The V and J calls and the clone size are those of that table, but D and trimming were determined from the DNA. The sample carries about 210,000 clones, around 84% recorded once. Trimming stripped 10 bases from V and 2 bases from J, with 17 bases between. Per germline, CDR1 LNHDA and CDR2 SQIVND (reference sequence). The CDR3 is made up of 14 amino acids. The specimen was peripheral blood. The source is a human donor in a cohort sampled during active COVID-19. The gene calls are TRBV19 and TRBJ1-1; the D is unclear. CDR3 sequence (DNA): TGTGCCACCAGAGGGCGAAGGCTTAACACTGAAGCTTTCTTT. Translating gives CATRGRRLNTEAFF.